The rows below give T cell receptor beta chains drawn from one sample of a study of OX40 agonist ivuxolimab in advanced cancers. Using immunoSEQ multiplex PCR, the repertoire was profiled, and TCRdb retains in-frame clones only, with some absent. The sample has 40,000 to 45,000 clones, about 90% seen once. The starting material was CD4+ or CD8+ T cells sorted from blood, obtained in a trial of the OX40 agonist ivuxolimab. The source of these receptors is an adult with an advanced solid tumor such as melanoma, head and neck, liver or kidney cancer. Both conserved end residues are trimmed from each CDR3. Fields, in order: D gene, V gene, CDR3 protein. The D gene is left open where the match is weak.

d_gene: .
v_gene: TRBV27
CDR3aa: ASSRTSTDTQY

d_gene: .
v_gene: TRBV6-5
CDR3aa: ASSYRNSPLH

d_gene: .
v_gene: TRBV29-1
CDR3aa: SGGRNTEAF

d_gene: .
v_gene: TRBV15
CDR3aa: ATSTLLGVQETQY

d_gene: .
v_gene: TRBV7-9
CDR3aa: ASSPDASKQF

d_gene: .
v_gene: TRBV28
CDR3aa: ASSGPTENLNYGYT

d_gene: .
v_gene: TRBV18
CDR3aa: ASSPDRLEAF

d_gene: .
v_gene: TRBV6-5
CDR3aa: ASMRGGAEAF

d_gene: .
v_gene: TRBV18
CDR3aa: ASSPVVGGQGHGDRQIQY

d_gene: .
v_gene: TRBV7-2
CDR3aa: ASSYPGGTGFEAF

d_gene: .
v_gene: TRBV2
CDR3aa: ASSGLEGWAGVYYEQY

d_gene: .
v_gene: TRBV7-2
CDR3aa: ASSLLGLGNFINNEQF

d_gene: TRBD1
v_gene: TRBV18
CDR3aa: ASSRTGGGPEMY

d_gene: .
v_gene: TRBV7-9
CDR3aa: ASSLGEDRRSEKLF

d_gene: .
v_gene: TRBV6-5
CDR3aa: ASSANSRSLH

d_gene: .
v_gene: TRBV6-1
CDR3aa: ASSERTHSYEQY

d_gene: .
v_gene: TRBV5-6
CDR3aa: ASSLPTPLTMGYNEQF

d_gene: .
v_gene: TRBV28
CDR3aa: AAVNYGYT